These 15 T cell receptor beta chains were sequenced from one sample in a study of control samples from healthy donors and cancer patients. Clones were read by immunoSEQ multiplex PCR, and TCRdb kept only the in-frame ones, dropping some. Of more than 110,000 clones in the sample, more than 90% were seen once. Sequencing was done on a sample of blood. Receptors were obtained from a man aged 30 to 39 in good health.

The chain joins TRBV18 to TRBJ1-1; D gene ambiguous. With 6 bases removed from V and 0 bases from J, the gap between germline ends came to 11 bases. The germline V gene has CDR1 KGHSH and CDR2 LQKENI. This CDR3 is built from 14 residues. The CDR3 sequence: CASSLETMNTEAFF. The CDR3, as DNA: TGTGCCAGCTCGCTGGAAACAATGAACACTGAAGCTTTCTTT.

This chain links TRBV7-2 with TRBJ2-5; no reliable D call. The CDR3 loop spans 14 amino acids. The germline CDR1 and CDR2 sequences are SGHTA and FQGNSA. V gave up 1 base and J gave up 1 base, with 7 bases separating them. CDR3 amino acids: CASSLGPSQETQYF. The CDR3 DNA follows: TGTGCCAGCAGCTTAGGTCCCTCCCAAGAGACCCAGTACTTC.

This chain uses TRBV9 with TRBJ2-7; no clear D. The germline V gene has CDR1 SGDLS and CDR2 YYNGEE. The CDR3 is 13 amino acids. CDR3 sequence: CANSTGRTYEQYF. DNA of the CDR3: TGTGCAAATTCCACCGGCAGAACCTACGAGCAGTACTTC.

DNA for the CDR3: TGTGCCAGCAGTGAATCGGCAGGATTATGGGATCTCGATCAGCCCCAGCATTTT. Translating gives CASSESAGLWDLDQPQHF. V usage is TRBV6-1 and J usage is TRBJ1-5; no clear D gene. This CDR3 is built from 18 residues. From germline, CDR1 is MNHNS and CDR2 SASEGT. With 2 bases removed from V and 5 bases from J, the gap between germline ends came to 22 bases.

This chain uses TRBV5-6 with TRBJ1-2; D not resolved. Trimming cost V 0 bases and J 7 bases, with 10 bases left between them. The CDR3 totals 13 residues. CDR1 and CDR2 from the germline V gene are SGHDT and YYEEEE. Here the CDR3 DNA reads TGTGCCAGCAGCTTGGCAGGTTCGGGTGGCTACACCTTC. Translated: CASSLAGSGGYTF.

About this clone itself: At one of its ends the junction is not consistent with the germline gene, which may arise from a read error. This chain joins TRBV2 and TRBJ1-4; D is unresolved. The CDR3 has 15 amino acids. Germline loops: CDR1 SNHLY, CDR2 FYNNEI. Written as DNA, the CDR3 is TGTGCCAGCAGTGGGCACCGGGCCCCTAACGAAAAACTGTTTTTT. It yields the protein CASSGHRAPNEKLFF.

Comment on this clone: The identical CDR3 is also encoded by other nucleotide sequences in the sample. The V call is TRBV24-1, the J call TRBJ1-5, with D uncertain. This CDR3 has 12 residues. Germline assignment: CDR1 KGHDR and CDR2 SFDVKD. V lost 4 bases and J 4 bases, leaving 4 bases between the germline ends. The CDR3 is CATSDRNQPQHF. The CDR3 bases are TGTGCCACCAGTGACCGGAATCAGCCCCAGCATTTT.

J is TRBJ1-2 and V is TRBV19; 12 bases line up with TRBD1. This CDR3 is 15 amino acids long. V was pared by 5 bases and J by 8 bases, with 9 bases of the junction left unmatched. Germline loops: CDR1 LNHDA, CDR2 SQIVND (reference sequence). The CDR3 coding sequence is TGTGCCAGTAGTGCAGCCGGGACAGGGGGCGTCGGCTACACCTTC. Translated, it gives CASSAAGTGGVGYTF.

The chain joins TRBV15 to TRBJ1-2; D unresolved. The CDR3 runs 15 residues. V lost 1 base to trimming and J lost 6 bases, with 15 bases between them. The germline gives CDR1 LNHNV, CDR2 YYDKDF (reference sequence). CDR3 sequence (DNA): TGTGCCACCAGCAGAGGAGGGTTATCTGGGGATGGCTACACCTTC. This codes for CATSRGGLSGDGYTF.

This chain uses TRBV7-6 with TRBJ2-3, with 10 bases lining up with TRBD2. The V gene's germline CDR1 is SGHVS and CDR2 FNYEAQ. The V gene end was trimmed by 1 base and the J gene end by 4 bases; junction bases not matched to a gene: 11. The CDR3 consists of 18 residues. CDR3 protein: CASSLGGLAGDLADTQYF. CDR3 sequence (DNA): TGTGCCAGCAGCTTAGGCGGGCTAGCGGGAGATCTTGCAGATACGCAGTATTTT.

The chain is built from TRBV29-1 and TRBJ1-5; D perhaps matches TRBD1 (5 bases). CDR3 length: 13 residues. Trimming removed 5 bases from V and 3 bases from J, with 11 bases in between. Germline CDR1 reads SQVTM; CDR2 reads ANQGSEA. The CDR3 is CSVSSGTNQPQHF. Here the CDR3 DNA reads TGCAGCGTTTCTTCAGGGACCAATCAGCCCCAGCATTTT.

The J gene is TRBJ1-3, the V gene TRBV4-3, with TRBD1 matching over 8 bases. This CDR3 has 17 amino acids. Germline V gene lookup returns CDR1 LGHNA and CDR2 YSLEER. V lost 5 bases, J lost 3 bases, and 12 bases stayed unmatched. CDR3 bases: TGCGCCAGCAGCAAAAGCTCAGGGGGCGCGGATGGAAACACCATATATTTT. Its protein is CASSKSSGGADGNTIYF.

V is TRBV5-5 and J is TRBJ1-4, with 9 bases lining up with TRBD1. With V trimmed by 6 bases and J by 5 bases, 8 bases remained unmatched. Germline assignment: CDR1 SGHKS and CDR2 YYEKEE (reference sequence). The CDR3 is made up of 15 amino acids. The CDR3 DNA reads TGTGCCAGCACGCCTTGGGGGACAGGGAATGAAAAACTGTTTTTT. Its translation is CASTPWGTGNEKLFF.

The chain links TRBV19 to TRBJ1-5; 9 bases are shared with TRBD1. Trimming took 5 bases from V and 0 from J; bases not matched to a gene: 8. This CDR3 spans 17 amino acids. Germline V gives CDR1 LNHDA, CDR2 SQIVND (reference sequence). The CDR3 is CASSSRTGAISNQPQHF. DNA for the CDR3: TGTGCCAGTAGTTCTCGGACAGGGGCGATTAGCAATCAGCCCCAGCATTTT.

The CDR3 DNA reads as TGTGCCAGCAGTGAATACAGGGGTGGAAACACCATATATTTT. Its protein product is CASSEYRGGNTIYF. This rearrangement joins TRBV2 to TRBJ1-3; the match to TRBD1 covers 7 bases. CDR3 size: 14 residues. With 2 bases clipped from V and 3 bases from J, the junction kept 1 base outside the gene matches. Germline assignment: CDR1 SNHLY and CDR2 FYNNEI.